This T cell receptor beta chain was recovered during a study of shared clonotypes between healthy human individuals. Turning to the study itself: The study drew on two women and a few men aged 18 to 49 as donors.

Whole-study results and caveats: Naive subsets generally exceeded memory subsets in estimated richness.

Sequencing was performed with immunoSEQ multiplex PCR; in TCRdb, only in-frame clones are kept and a portion is missing. Found here are some 2,500,000 clones, around 93% of them singletons; the top ten hold around 0.4%. With regard to this clone: Its antigen is not known.

All the donors were Caucasian adults who lived in Nashville, Tennessee. Splitting of CD4+ cells produced CD45RA+ naive and CD45RA-negative memory subsets. V lost 1 base, J lost 9 bases, and 10 bases lay in between. The germline CDR1 and CDR2 sequences are SGHAT and FQNNGV. There are 13 residues in the CDR3. The TCR was taken from a man between 18 and 29 years old in good health. Some clones in this sample may be carry-over from other donors' samples. The rearrangement links TRBV11-2 to TRBJ2-1; possibly TRBD2 for D (5 bases). Sequenced sample: naive CD4+ T cells from PBMCs. Noted subset: CD45RA+ positively selected. In DNA, the CDR3 is TGTGCCAGCAGCTTAGTGAGGGTGGGTGAGCAGTTCTTC. It specifies CASSLVRVGEQFF.